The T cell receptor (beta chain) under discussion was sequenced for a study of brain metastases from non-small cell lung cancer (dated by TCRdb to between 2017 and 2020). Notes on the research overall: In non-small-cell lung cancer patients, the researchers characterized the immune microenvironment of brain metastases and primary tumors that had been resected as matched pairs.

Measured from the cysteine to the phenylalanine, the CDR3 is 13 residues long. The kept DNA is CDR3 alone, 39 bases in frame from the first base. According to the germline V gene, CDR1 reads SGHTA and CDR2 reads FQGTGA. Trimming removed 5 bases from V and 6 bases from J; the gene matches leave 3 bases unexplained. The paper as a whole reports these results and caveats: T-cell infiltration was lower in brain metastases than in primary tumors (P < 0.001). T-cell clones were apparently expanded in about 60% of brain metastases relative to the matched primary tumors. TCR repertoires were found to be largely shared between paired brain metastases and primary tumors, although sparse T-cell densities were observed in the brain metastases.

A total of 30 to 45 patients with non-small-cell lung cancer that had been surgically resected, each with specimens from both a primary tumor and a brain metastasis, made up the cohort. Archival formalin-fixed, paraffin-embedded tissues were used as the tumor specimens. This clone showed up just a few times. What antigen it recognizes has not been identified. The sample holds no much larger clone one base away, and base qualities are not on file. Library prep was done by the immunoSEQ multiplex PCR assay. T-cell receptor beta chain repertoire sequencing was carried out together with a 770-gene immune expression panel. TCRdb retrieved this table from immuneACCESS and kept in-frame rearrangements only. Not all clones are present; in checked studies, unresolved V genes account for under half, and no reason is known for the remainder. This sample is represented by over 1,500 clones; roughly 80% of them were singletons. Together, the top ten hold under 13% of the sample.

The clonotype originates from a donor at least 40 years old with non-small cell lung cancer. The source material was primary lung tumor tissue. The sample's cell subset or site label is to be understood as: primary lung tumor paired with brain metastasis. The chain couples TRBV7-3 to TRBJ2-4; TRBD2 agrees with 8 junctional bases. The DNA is TGTGCCAGCAGCCGGACTAGCAGAAACATTCAGTACTTC. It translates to CASSRTSRNIQYF.